The 32 T cell receptor beta chains in this list originate from one sample, sequenced in a study of T cell responses to AZD1222 COVID-19 vaccine. Measured with immunoSEQ multiplex PCR; TCRdb has only the in-frame clones, and not every one. The table has roughly 100,000 clones, about 91% seen once; the top ten hold around 19%. Material: peripheral blood, obtained on day 0 of AZD1222 vaccination. The receptors derive from an adult in good health.

The chain uses TRBV18 and TRBJ2-5; D tentatively reads TRBD1 or TRBD2 (5 bases each). V was clipped by 3 bases and J by 1 base, with 12 bases between them. Germline lookup yields CDR1 KGHSH and CDR2 LQKENI. The CDR3 loop spans 15 amino acids. The CDR3, as DNA: TGTGCCAGCTCACCTGAGGGGACCCTCCAAGAGACCCAGTACTTC. This encodes CASSPEGTLQETQYF.

This clone was counted once. The genes are TRBV10-2 and TRBJ1-2, with D perhaps matching TRBD1 (5 bases). CDR1 is WSHSY and CDR2 is SAAADI in the germline V gene. The CDR3 covers 13 residues. Trimming took off 7 bases at V and 2 bases at J, with 11 bases between the two ends. CDR3 protein: CASIAGPNYGYTF. The CDR3 DNA follows: TGCGCCAGCATAGCGGGACCGAACTATGGCTACACCTTC.

The genes are TRBV7-2 and TRBJ1-5, with 8 bases aligning to TRBD1. The V gene end was trimmed by 1 base and the J gene end by 6 bases; junction bases not matched to a gene: 5. This CDR3 has 15 amino acids. Germline V gene data show CDR1 as SGHTA and CDR2 as FQGNSA. The CDR3 DNA sequence: TGTGCCAGCAGCTTAGAGTCTGGACAGGGTCAGCCCCAGCATTTT. This encodes CASSLESGQGQPQHF.

The count of this clone is one. The V call is TRBV6-5, the J call TRBJ2-1; D perhaps matches TRBD1 (6 bases). The CDR3 contains 11 residues. The ends were cut back, 2 bases at V and 15 bases at J, with 11 bases in the middle. CDR1 and CDR2 from the germline V gene are MNHEY and SVGAGI. CDR3 bases: TGTGCCAGCAGTTACAGCCAGGGGTGGTTCTTC. This encodes CASSYSQGWFF.

This clone occurred a few times. This chain uses TRBV9 with TRBJ2-2; 9 bases match TRBD2. The CDR3 has 16 residues. Germline CDR1 SGDLS, CDR2 YYNGEE. Unmatched junction bases numbered 8, after V lost 2 bases and J lost 6 bases. The CDR3 nucleotides are TGTGCCAGCAGCGTCCTTGGAGCGGGGGGCCCCGGGGAGCTGTTTTTT. It yields the protein CASSVLGAGGPGELFF.

The CDR3 protein is CASSSPVGELFF. The CDR3 DNA reads TGTGCCAGCAGCTCCCCAGTCGGGGAGCTGTTTTTT. The V call is TRBV5-5, the J call TRBJ2-2; D ambiguous. The CDR3 contains 12 residues. Germline CDR1 SGHKS, CDR2 YYEKEE (reference sequence). Trimming left V 3 bases short and J 7 bases short, with 7 bases between.

In this sample, this clone turned up once. V usage is TRBV5-4 and J usage is TRBJ2-5, with D possibly matching TRBD1 (8 bases). The CDR3 extends over 13 amino acids. Trimming took off 10 bases at V and 2 bases at J, with 15 bases between the two ends. Looked up from germline, CDR1 is SGHNT and CDR2 is YYREEE (reference sequence). The CDR3 is CAGGDRIQETQYF. The CDR3 bases are TGTGCCGGGGGGGACAGGATACAAGAGACCCAGTACTTC.

The gene calls are TRBV30 and TRBJ1-2, with a weak D call TRBD1 (6 bases). Germline V gene data show CDR1 as GTSNPN and CDR2 as SVGIG (reference sequence). There are 13 residues in the CDR3. The V and J ends lost 2 bases and 6 bases respectively, with 13 bases between them. The DNA for the CDR3 is TGTGCCTGGAGTCGGGACACGCAGAATGGCTACACCTTC. Protein sequence: CAWSRDTQNGYTF.

The V gene is TRBV29-1, the J gene TRBJ1-2; 10 bases fit TRBD1. V lost 7 bases to trimming and J lost 0 bases; unmatched junction nucleotides: 2. Germline CDR1 is SQVTM and CDR2 is ANQGSEA. CDR3 length: 13 residues. CDR3 residues: CSAGQGTNYGYTF. Here the CDR3 DNA reads TGCAGCGCGGGACAGGGGACTAACTATGGCTACACCTTC. Complete variable domain (other parts from reference TRBV29-1 and TRBJ1-2): SAVISQKPSRDICQRGTSLTIQCQVDSQVTMMFWYRQQPGQSLTLIATANQGSEATYESGFVIDKFPISRPNLTFSTLTVSNMSPEDSSIYLCSAGQGTNYGYTFGSGTRLTVV.

This sequence joins TRBV6-1 and TRBJ2-7, with D possibly TRBD1 on 6 matching bases. V lost 2 bases and J 0 bases, leaving 14 bases between the germline ends. The CDR3 contains 16 residues. Germline V CDR1 and CDR2: MNHNS, SASEGT. CDR3 sequence (DNA): TGTGCCAGCAGTGAAACAGTGGGGGCCCCCTCCTACGAGCAGTACTTC. This codes for CASSETVGAPSYEQYF.

The J gene is TRBJ1-5, the V gene TRBV6-1; the match to TRBD1 covers 8 bases. This CDR3 comprises 16 residues. Trimming removed 2 bases from V and 6 bases from J; junction bases left unmatched: 9. Germline V CDR1 and CDR2: MNHNS, SASEGT. The CDR3 DNA reads as TGTGCCAGCAGTGAAATTCCAGGGGGCGGAGGTCAGCCCCAGCATTTT. Encoded protein: CASSEIPGGGGQPQHF.

Turning to this clone: The conserved phenylalanine or tryptophan normally closing the CDR3 is absent here, so this likely arose from a read error. The CDR3 protein is CATLRDRVTPLHL. The CDR3 DNA follows: TGTGCCACCTTACGGGACAGGGTGACACCCCTCCACCTT. J is TRBJ1-6 and V is TRBV6-5, with 9 positions matching TRBD1. The CDR3 is made up of 13 amino acids. The junction had 9 bases not matched to a gene; V was cut back by 10 bases and J by 11 bases. Germline V gene lookup returns CDR1 MNHEY and CDR2 SVGAGI.

The J gene is TRBJ2-7, the V gene TRBV9, with D possibly being TRBD1 (5 bases). The germline CDR1 and CDR2 sequences are SGDLS and YYNGEE. Trimming removed 3 bases from V and 0 bases from J, with 10 bases in between. The CDR3 spans 14 residues. The CDR3 reads CASSGTPSSYEQYF. CDR3 in DNA: TGTGCCAGCAGCGGGACACCTAGCTCCTACGAGCAGTACTTC.

The rearrangement uses TRBV5-6 and TRBJ2-1; D unclear. This CDR3 spans 13 amino acids. The V end was cut by 0 bases, the J end by 5 bases, with 6 bases between. Germline CDR1 and CDR2: SGHDT and YYEEEE. Here the CDR3 reads CASSLVGNNEQFF. CDR3 DNA sequence: TGTGCCAGCAGCTTGGTAGGGAACAATGAGCAGTTCTTC.

The chain carries TRBV6-5 and TRBJ1-2; D uncertain. Germline V gene sequence: CDR1 MNHEY, CDR2 SVGAGI. The V and J ends lost 7 bases and 8 bases respectively, with 14 bases between them. The CDR3 contains 12 residues. The CDR3 sequence: CASKTGLRGYTF. The CDR3 DNA is TGTGCCAGCAAAACCGGACTGAGAGGCTACACCTTC.

The rearrangement uses TRBV11-2 and TRBJ2-2; D not certain. This CDR3 is built from 14 residues. Looked up from germline, CDR1 is SGHAT and CDR2 is FQNNGV. V was pared by 1 base and J by 5 bases, with 8 bases between. In nucleotides, the CDR3 is TGTGCCAGCAGCTTAGTTCTGAGTACCGGGGAGCTGTTTTTT. Amino acids: CASSLVLSTGELFF.

This chain connects TRBV19 to TRBJ2-7, with D perhaps being TRBD1 or TRBD2 (6 bases each). Trimming cost V 1 base and J 2 bases, with 12 bases left between them. The CDR3 totals 15 residues. Germline V CDR1 and CDR2: LNHDA, SQIVND (reference sequence). CDR3 loop: CASSIGRGAAYEQYF. The CDR3 DNA follows: TGTGCCAGTAGTATAGGGAGGGGGGCGGCCTACGAGCAGTACTTC.

This clone was observed a single time. CDR3 coding DNA: TGCGCCAGCAGCTCCCAAGGGGGGGAGAGCGGCACTGAAGCTTTCTTT. As protein: CASSSQGGESGTEAFF. The rearrangement joins TRBV5-1 to TRBJ1-1, with D perhaps matching TRBD1 (6 bases). Germline V gene data show CDR1 as SGHRS and CDR2 as YFSETQ. CDR3 length equals 16 residues. With 3 bases removed from V and 4 bases from J, the gap between germline ends came to 19 bases.

The V and J genes are TRBV5-4 and TRBJ2-7; 10 nucleotides align to TRBD2. There are 14 residues in the CDR3. CDR1 SGHNT and CDR2 YYREEE come from the germline V gene (reference sequence). The junction had 0 bases not matched to a gene; V was cut back by 1 base and J by 2 bases. This CDR3 is CASSLSGGAYEQYF. The CDR3, as DNA: TGTGCCAGCAGCTTGAGCGGGGGGGCCTACGAGCAGTACTTC.

V and J are TRBV11-2 and TRBJ2-2; D is possibly TRBD2 (5 bases). The germline V and J ends were trimmed by 3 bases and 3 bases, with 14 bases remaining between them. CDR3 length equals 16 residues. CDR1 is SGHAT and CDR2 is FQNNGV in the germline V gene. The CDR3 loop reads CASSFPGRGYTGELFF. The CDR3 DNA is TGTGCCAGCAGCTTTCCGGGCCGAGGGTACACCGGGGAGCTGTTTTTT.

V and J are TRBV20-1 and TRBJ2-1; no definite D call. The CDR3 is made up of 11 amino acids. Germline assignment: CDR1 DFQATT and CDR2 SNEGSKA (reference sequence). V lost 5 bases and J lost 12, with 14 bases in between. CDR3 sequence: CSAYTTVGQFF. The CDR3 DNA follows: TGCAGTGCTTATACGACGGTCGGGCAGTTCTTC.

CDR3 coding DNA: TGTGCCAGCAGCCAGGGAGGGGGAAGCACTGAAGCTTTCTTT. Its protein product is CASSQGGGSTEAFF. The V and J genes are TRBV3-1 (or the pseudogene TRBV3-2) and TRBJ1-1; D perhaps matches TRBD1 (6 bases). CDR1 and CDR2 (germline): LGHDT, YNNKEL (reference sequence). The germline V and J ends were trimmed by 3 bases and 4 bases, with 12 bases remaining between them. The CDR3 is 14 amino acids.

A few counts support this clone. The CDR3 is CASSRLARNEQFF. The CDR3 bases are TGTGCCAGCAGTAGACTAGCGCGCAATGAGCAGTTCTTC. The gene calls are TRBV6-5 and TRBJ2-1; TRBD2 agrees at 8 bases. V lost 5 bases and J lost 6; bases outside the gene matches: 3. This CDR3 has 13 amino acids. CDR1 and CDR2 (germline): MNHEY, SVGAGI.

This rearrangement joins TRBV7-3 to TRBJ1-4; weak D call: TRBD1 (5 bases). The CDR3 spans 13 residues. Looked up from germline, CDR1 is SGHTA and CDR2 is FQGTGA. Between the trimmed V and J ends, which lost 8 bases and 12 bases, there was a span of 19 bases. The DNA of the CDR3 is TGTGCCAGCGAATTTACCGGGACTGGGGAACTGTTTTTT. Encoded protein: CASEFTGTGELFF.

This chain connects TRBV5-1 to TRBJ2-7, with D tentatively TRBD2 (6 bases). V lost 1 base and J 0 bases, leaving 14 bases between the germline ends. The CDR3 is made up of 16 amino acids. Germline CDR1 is SGHRS and CDR2 is YFSETQ. The CDR3 loop is CASSLTSGGTSYEQYF. CDR3 in DNA: TGCGCCAGCAGCTTGACTAGTGGGGGGACCTCCTACGAGCAGTACTTC.

J is TRBJ2-5 and V is TRBV19; 8 bases match TRBD1. CDR1 LNHDA and CDR2 SQIVND come from the germline V gene (reference sequence). Trimming took 7 bases from V and 1 from J; bases not matched to a gene: 11. The CDR3 has 16 residues. The CDR3: CASNPKGTGVQETQYF. CDR3 DNA: TGTGCCAGTAATCCTAAGGGGACAGGCGTCCAAGAGACCCAGTACTTC.

This sequence joins TRBV7-8 and TRBJ2-5, with D unclear. The CDR3 spans 11 residues. Trimming left V 3 bases short and J 1 base short, with 0 bases between. In germline, CDR1 is SGHVS, CDR2 FQNEAQ. CDR3 nucleotides: TGTGCCAGCAGCTTCCAAGAGACCCAGTACTTC. Residues: CASSFQETQYF.

The chain uses TRBV9 and TRBJ1-3, with D tentatively TRBD1 (5 bases). From germline, CDR1 is SGDLS and CDR2 YYNGEE. The CDR3 runs to 16 residues. Between the trimmed V and J ends, which lost 3 bases and 0 bases, there was a span of 13 bases. The CDR3 DNA sequence: TGTGCCAGCAGCGCATCCGCAGGGTTCTCTGGAAACACCATATATTTT. Translating it yields CASSASAGFSGNTIYF. Full variable domain (rest looked up from reference TRBV9 and TRBJ1-3): DSGVTQTPKHLITATGQRVTLRCSPRSGDLSVYWYQQSLDQGLQFLIQYYNGEERAKGNILERFSAQQFPDLHSELNLSSLELGDSALYFCASSASAGFSGNTIYFGEGSWLTVV.

The genes are TRBV7-9 and TRBJ2-3; D remains ambiguous. Germline V gives CDR1 SEHNR, CDR2 FQNEAQ (reference sequence). The CDR3 has 14 residues. V was pared by 4 bases and J by 5 bases, with 13 bases between. The CDR3 is CASSSLDMGDTQYF. Written as DNA, the CDR3 is TGTGCCAGCAGCTCCCTCGATATGGGAGATACGCAGTATTTT.

The chain couples TRBV5-6 to TRBJ2-4, with D possibly called TRBD1 or TRBD2 (5 bases each). The germline V gene has CDR1 SGHDT and CDR2 YYEEEE. The ends were cut back, 3 bases at V and 6 bases at J, with 7 bases in the middle. The CDR3 has 12 amino acids. CDR3 nucleotides: TGTGCCAGCAGCTCCGGGACAAACATTCAGTACTTC. Protein: CASSSGTNIQYF.

This chain links TRBV30 with TRBJ1-2; weak D call: TRBD1 (5 bases). With 2 bases removed from V and 4 bases from J, the gap between germline ends came to 17 bases. This CDR3 has 15 residues. Germline CDR1 GTSNPN, CDR2 SVGIG (reference sequence). The CDR3 DNA follows: TGTGCCTGGAGTTTTCCAGGGACTACTACCTATGGCTACACCTTC. This gives the protein CAWSFPGTTTYGYTF.

On this clone: Because it lacks the conserved phenylalanine or tryptophan at the end, this CDR3 is likely a read error. This chain connects TRBV9 to TRBJ1-6, with D perhaps TRBD1 (5 bases). The CDR3 sequence is 14 residues long. Germline lookup yields CDR1 SGDLS and CDR2 YYNGEE. The germline V and J ends were trimmed by 3 bases and 10 bases, with 14 bases remaining between them. Here the CDR3 reads CASSEGAVRSPLHL. In nucleotides, the CDR3 is TGTGCCAGCAGCGAAGGGGCGGTACGGTCACCCCTCCACCTT.